The 17 T cell receptor beta chains below were found in one sample sequenced in a study of cytomegalovirus exposure and HLA in healthy donors. 13 Jbeta primers and 60 Vbeta primers were used for the PCR. Only in-frame clones appear in the TCRdb table, and some are missing; sequencing was by immunoSEQ multiplex PCR. The table gives around 33,000 clones; the top ten clones make up 3.5% to 5% of it. Sample: PBMCs. Source of these receptors: a woman between 40 and 55 years old in good health and CMV-seropositive.

The V call is TRBV30, the J call TRBJ2-3; D might be TRBD2 (5 bases). CDR1 GTSNPN and CDR2 SVGIG come from the germline V gene (reference sequence). The CDR3 spans 14 residues. V gave up 0 bases and J gave up 1 base, with 8 bases separating them. CDR3 DNA sequence: TGTGCCTGGAGTGTCGGTAGCGGCACAGATACGCAGTATTTT. This sequence encodes CAWSVGSGTDTQYF.

The V and J genes are TRBV9 and TRBJ2-2; D uncertain. V was cut by 4 bases and J by 5 bases, with 12 bases left in between. The germline gives CDR1 SGDLS, CDR2 YYNGEE. The CDR3 is 14 amino acids. The CDR3: CASSPKTTTGELFF. Written as DNA, the CDR3 is TGTGCCAGCAGCCCAAAGACAACTACCGGGGAGCTGTTTTTT.

The chain links TRBV4-1 to TRBJ1-1, with 9 nucleotides matching TRBD1. Germline CDR1 is MGHRA and CDR2 is YSYEKL. This CDR3 is built from 17 residues. V shed 1 base, J shed 5 bases, and the junction held 11 bases outside the gene matches. The CDR3 sequence: CASSQAGRTGVNTEAFF. As DNA, the CDR3 is TGCGCCAGCAGCCAAGCCGGGCGGACAGGGGTTAATACTGAAGCTTTCTTT.

The V gene is TRBV20-1, the J gene TRBJ2-5; no definite D call. The J call may be mistaken, given a closer DNA end match to TRBJ2-7. Germline lookup yields CDR1 DFQATT and CDR2 SNEGSKA (reference sequence). This CDR3 contains 11 residues. The CDR3 coding sequence is TGCAGTGCTAGATGGGCCTACGAGCAGTACTTC. It translates to CSARWAYEQYF.

V is TRBV6-5 and J is TRBJ2-2; 8 bases are a match to TRBD2. Germline assignment: CDR1 MNHEY and CDR2 SVGAGI. This CDR3 is built from 15 residues. V dropped 6 bases and J dropped 3; count of bases not matched to a gene: 6. The CDR3 nucleotides read TGTGCCAGCAGAAGGACTAGCAGATACACCGGGGAGCTGTTTTTT. Its protein is CASRRTSRYTGELFF.

The chain combines TRBV28 with TRBJ2-5; 10 bases agree with TRBD1. The germline CDR1 and CDR2 sequences are MDHEN and SYDVKM. V lost 5 bases and J lost 5; bases outside the gene matches: 14. The CDR3 consists of 17 residues. The CDR3 DNA sequence: TGTGCCAGCAGTAACGGACAGGGGGTAGGTGGCTCGGAGACCCAGTACTTC. Translation gives CASSNGQGVGGSETQYF.

V gene TRBV9 combines with J gene TRBJ2-7, with 9 bases aligning to TRBD1. The V gene end was trimmed by 2 bases and the J gene end by 5 bases; junction bases not matched to a gene: 5. The CDR3 spans 14 residues. Germline CDR1 and CDR2: SGDLS and YYNGEE. The CDR3 is CASSVGTGRNEQYF. The CDR3, as DNA: TGTGCCAGCAGCGTGGGGACAGGGAGAAACGAGCAGTACTTC.

The chain recombines TRBV6-1 with TRBJ1-2; TRBD1 might be the D (5 bases). The germline V gene has CDR1 MNHNS and CDR2 SASEGT. The V end was cut by 6 bases, the J end by 4 bases, with 18 bases between. The CDR3 has 15 residues. CDR3 in amino acids: CASRVFIGGLYGYTF. The DNA of the CDR3 is TGTGCCAGCAGGGTATTCATTGGGGGACTCTATGGCTACACCTTC.

CDR3 bases: TGTGCCAGCAGCTTGTTGGAGGAGACCCAGTACTTC. Protein: CASSLLEETQYF. This sequence joins TRBV5-4 and TRBJ2-5; D is undetermined. The CDR3 runs to 12 residues. Between the trimmed V and J ends, which lost 1 base and 5 bases, there was a span of 6 bases. Germline V lookup: CDR1 SGHNT, CDR2 YYREEE (reference sequence). The entire variable domain, with the rest obtained from reference TRBV5-4 and TRBJ2-5, is as follows: ETGVTQSPTHLIKTRGQQVTLRCSSQSGHNTVSWYQQALGQGPQFIFQYYREEENGRGNFPPRFSGLQFPNYSSELNVNALELDDSALYLCASSLLEETQYFGPGTRLLVL.

The chain couples TRBV9 to TRBJ1-2; the match to TRBD1 covers 7 bases. In germline, CDR1 is SGDLS, CDR2 YYNGEE. This CDR3 spans 13 amino acids. V lost 4 bases and J lost 4; bases outside the gene matches: 4. The CDR3 loop reads CASSRGQPYGYTF. CDR3 nucleotides: TGTGCCAGCAGCAGGGGACAGCCCTATGGCTACACCTTC.

The gene calls are TRBV29-1 and TRBJ2-7; D ambiguous. Trimming pared 2 bases from V and 2 bases from J, leaving 7 bases between. CDR3 length equals 12 residues. The germline V gene has CDR1 SQVTM and CDR2 ANQGSEA. The CDR3 bases are TGCAGCGTTGAACTCTCTCCCTACGAGCAGTACTTC. Protein sequence: CSVELSPYEQYF.

The V gene is TRBV4-1, the J gene TRBJ1-1, with D possibly TRBD1 on 5 matching bases. With 4 bases removed from V and 1 base from J, the gap between germline ends came to 16 bases. The CDR3 consists of 16 residues. Per germline, CDR1 MGHRA and CDR2 YSYEKL. Here the CDR3 DNA reads TGCGCCAGCAGCCCCGAATACCTGACAGCGAACACTGAAGCTTTCTTT. It encodes CASSPEYLTANTEAFF.

The V call is TRBV4-1, the J call TRBJ1-1, with D perhaps TRBD1 (6 bases). CDR3 length: 14 amino acids. CDR1 and CDR2 from the germline V gene are MGHRA and YSYEKL. Trimming stripped 2 bases from V and 1 base from J, with 8 bases between. CDR3 in amino acids: CASSQSQGNTEAFF. The DNA for the CDR3 is TGCGCCAGCAGCCAATCACAGGGGAACACTGAAGCTTTCTTT.

The chain employs TRBV7-6 and TRBJ1-5, with TRBD1 identical over 7 bases. The CDR3 is 16 residues long. V shed 8 bases and J 5 bases; nucleotides not matched to a gene: 15. Germline V gene sequence: CDR1 SGHVS, CDR2 FNYEAQ. For the CDR3, the DNA is TGTGCCAGCGGACTCGAGGCAGGGGGATTCGATCAGCCCCAGCATTTT. Translation gives CASGLEAGGFDQPQHF.

The gene calls are TRBV7-6 and TRBJ2-5, with a tentative D call TRBD2 (6 bases). The V and J ends lost 6 bases and 5 bases respectively, with 10 bases between them. The CDR3 totals 12 residues. From germline, CDR1 is SGHVS and CDR2 FNYEAQ. CDR3 DNA: TGTGCCAGCAGAGGCGGGGAGGAGACCCAGTACTTC. Residues: CASRGGEETQYF.

The genes are TRBV28 and TRBJ1-1; D gene uncertain. V gave up 7 bases and J gave up 3 bases, with 12 bases separating them. Germline assignment: CDR1 MDHEN and CDR2 SYDVKM. The CDR3 spans 13 residues. This CDR3 is CASKLGRYTEAFF. CDR3 DNA: TGTGCCAGCAAACTTGGCAGGTACACTGAAGCTTTCTTT.

The chain is built from TRBV7-9 and TRBJ2-7, with D maybe TRBD1 (6 bases). The V gene's germline CDR1 is SEHNR and CDR2 FQNEAQ (reference sequence). V was shortened by 3 bases and J by 5 bases, with 14 bases between the two germline ends. The CDR3 is 14 amino acids. The CDR3 loop reads CASSFRGGSDEQYF. The CDR3, as DNA: TGTGCCAGCAGCTTCAGAGGGGGTAGCGACGAGCAGTACTTC.